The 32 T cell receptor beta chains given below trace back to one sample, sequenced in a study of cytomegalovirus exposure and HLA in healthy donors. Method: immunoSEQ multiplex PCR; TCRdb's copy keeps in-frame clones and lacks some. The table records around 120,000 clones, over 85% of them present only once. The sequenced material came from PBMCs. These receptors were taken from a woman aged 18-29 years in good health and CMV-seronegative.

CDR3 nucleotide sequence: TGTGCCAGCAGCGGGGGACTAGCGGGACCCACCGGGGAGCTGTTTTTT. This gives the protein CASSGGLAGPTGELFF. V and J are TRBV9 and TRBJ2-2, with 13 bases that match TRBD2. Per germline, CDR1 SGDLS and CDR2 YYNGEE. This CDR3 region has 16 residues. V dropped 3 bases and J dropped 4; count of bases not matched to a gene: 3.

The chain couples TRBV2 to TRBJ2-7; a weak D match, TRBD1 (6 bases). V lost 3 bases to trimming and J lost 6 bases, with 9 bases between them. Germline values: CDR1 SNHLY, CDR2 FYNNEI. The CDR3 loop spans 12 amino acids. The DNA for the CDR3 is TGTGCCAGCAGTGATTCAGGGGTCGAGCAGTACTTC. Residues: CASSDSGVEQYF.

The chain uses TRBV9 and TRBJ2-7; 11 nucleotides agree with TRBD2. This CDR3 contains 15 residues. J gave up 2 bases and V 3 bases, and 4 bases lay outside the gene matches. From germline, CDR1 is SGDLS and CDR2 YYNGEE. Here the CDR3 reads CASSASGRTAYEQYF. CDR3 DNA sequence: TGTGCCAGCAGCGCTAGCGGGAGGACCGCCTACGAGCAGTACTTC.

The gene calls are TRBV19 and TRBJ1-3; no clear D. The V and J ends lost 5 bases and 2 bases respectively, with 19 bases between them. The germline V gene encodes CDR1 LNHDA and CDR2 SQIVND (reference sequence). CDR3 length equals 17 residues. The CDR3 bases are TGTGCCAGTAGTTGGTCCGGGATTTGGGCGGCTGGAAACACCATATATTTT. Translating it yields CASSWSGIWAAGNTIYF.

CDR3 sequence (DNA): TGTGCCAGCAGCCGGGGGGGCCAAACAGATACGCAGTATTTT. Translation gives CASSRGGQTDTQYF. V and J are TRBV5-4 and TRBJ2-3, with TRBD2 matching over 8 bases. V shed 4 bases, J shed 3 bases, and the junction held 4 bases outside the gene matches. Germline CDR1 SGHNT, CDR2 YYREEE (reference sequence). The CDR3 consists of 14 residues.

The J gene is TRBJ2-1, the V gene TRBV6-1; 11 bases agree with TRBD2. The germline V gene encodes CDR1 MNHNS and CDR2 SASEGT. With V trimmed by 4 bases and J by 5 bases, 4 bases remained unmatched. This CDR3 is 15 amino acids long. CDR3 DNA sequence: TGTGCCAGCAGTGTGCCGGGACTAGCGGACAATGAGCAGTTCTTC. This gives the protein CASSVPGLADNEQFF.

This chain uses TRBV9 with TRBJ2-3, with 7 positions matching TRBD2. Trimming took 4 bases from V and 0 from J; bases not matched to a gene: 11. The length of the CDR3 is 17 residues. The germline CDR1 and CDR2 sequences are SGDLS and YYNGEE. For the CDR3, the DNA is TGTGCCAGCAGCCAAGTTGCCGGGGGGTCGAGCACAGATACGCAGTATTTT. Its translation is CASSQVAGGSSTDTQYF.

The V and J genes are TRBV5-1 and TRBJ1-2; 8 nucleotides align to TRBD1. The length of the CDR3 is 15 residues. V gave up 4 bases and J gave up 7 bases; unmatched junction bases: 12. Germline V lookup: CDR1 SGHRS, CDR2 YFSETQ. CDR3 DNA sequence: TGCGCCAGCAGCCAAACTTATCAGGGGGCCGGTGGCTACACCTTC. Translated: CASSQTYQGAGGYTF.

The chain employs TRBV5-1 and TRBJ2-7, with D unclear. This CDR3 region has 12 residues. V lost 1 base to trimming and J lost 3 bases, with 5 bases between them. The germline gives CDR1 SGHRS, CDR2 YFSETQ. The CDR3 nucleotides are TGCGCCAGCAGCTTGAGAGACTACGAGCAGTACTTC. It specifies CASSLRDYEQYF.

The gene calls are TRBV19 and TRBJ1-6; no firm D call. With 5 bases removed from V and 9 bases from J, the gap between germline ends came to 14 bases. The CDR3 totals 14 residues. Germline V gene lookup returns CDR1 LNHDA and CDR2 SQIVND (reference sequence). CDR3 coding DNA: TGTGCCAGTAGTGCCGCAGGTTACATTTCACCCCTCCACTTT. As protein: CASSAAGYISPLHF.

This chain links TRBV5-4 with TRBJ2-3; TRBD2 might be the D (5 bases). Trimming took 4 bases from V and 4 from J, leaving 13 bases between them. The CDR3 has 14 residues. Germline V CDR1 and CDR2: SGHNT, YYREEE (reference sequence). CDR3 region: CASSPTSRADTQYF. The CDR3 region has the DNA TGTGCCAGCAGCCCGACTTCGAGGGCAGATACGCAGTATTTT.

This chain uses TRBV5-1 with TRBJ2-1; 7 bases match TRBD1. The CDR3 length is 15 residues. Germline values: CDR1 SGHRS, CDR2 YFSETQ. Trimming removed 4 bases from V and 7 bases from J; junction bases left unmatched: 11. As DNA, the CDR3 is TGCGCCAGCAGCGCCCGGGACAGACCAGTTAATGAGCAGTTCTTC. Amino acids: CASSARDRPVNEQFF.

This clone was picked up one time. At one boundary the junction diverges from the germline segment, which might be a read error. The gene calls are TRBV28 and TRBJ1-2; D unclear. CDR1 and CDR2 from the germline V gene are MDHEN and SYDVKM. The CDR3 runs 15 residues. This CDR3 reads CASSLSFGRNSGYTF. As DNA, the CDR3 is TGTGCCAGCAGTTTATCATTTGGCAGGAACTCTGGCTACACCTTC.

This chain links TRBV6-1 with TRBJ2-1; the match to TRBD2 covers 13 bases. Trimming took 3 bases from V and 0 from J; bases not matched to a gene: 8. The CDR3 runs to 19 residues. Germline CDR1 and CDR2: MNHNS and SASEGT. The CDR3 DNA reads TGTGCCAGCAGTGAGGGGGGACTAGCGGGATGGAACTCCTACAATGAGCAGTTCTTC. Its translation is CASSEGGLAGWNSYNEQFF.

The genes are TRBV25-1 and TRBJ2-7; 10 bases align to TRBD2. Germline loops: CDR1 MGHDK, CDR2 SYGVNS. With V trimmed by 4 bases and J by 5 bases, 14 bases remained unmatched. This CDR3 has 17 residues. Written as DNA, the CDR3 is TGTGCCAGCAGTGGGTGGACTAGCGGAGTTGGGAGTAACGAGCAGTACTTC. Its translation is CASSGWTSGVGSNEQYF.

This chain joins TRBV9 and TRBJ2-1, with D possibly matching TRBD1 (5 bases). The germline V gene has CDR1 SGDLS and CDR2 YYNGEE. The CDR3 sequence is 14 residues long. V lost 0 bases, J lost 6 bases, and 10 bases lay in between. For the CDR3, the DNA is TGTGCCAGCAGCGTAGAGGCAGGGCTCAATGAGCAGTTCTTC. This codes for CASSVEAGLNEQFF.

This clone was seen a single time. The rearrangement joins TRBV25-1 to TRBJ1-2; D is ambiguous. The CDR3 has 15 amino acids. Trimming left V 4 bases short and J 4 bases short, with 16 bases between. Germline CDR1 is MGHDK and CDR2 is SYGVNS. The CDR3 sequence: CASSGPRGRIYGYTF. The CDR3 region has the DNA TGTGCCAGCAGTGGCCCCCGCGGGCGGATCTATGGCTACACCTTC.

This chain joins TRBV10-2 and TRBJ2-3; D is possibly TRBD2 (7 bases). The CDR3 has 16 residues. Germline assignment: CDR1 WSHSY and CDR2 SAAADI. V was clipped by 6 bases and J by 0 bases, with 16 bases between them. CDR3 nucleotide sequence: TGCGCCAGCAGGGGGCAAAGGGGGGGGAGCACAGATACGCAGTATTTT. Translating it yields CASRGQRGGSTDTQYF.

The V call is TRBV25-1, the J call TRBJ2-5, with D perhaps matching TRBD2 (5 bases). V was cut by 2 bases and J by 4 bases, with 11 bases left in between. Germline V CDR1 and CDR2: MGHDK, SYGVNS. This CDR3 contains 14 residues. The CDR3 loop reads CASSELRTGETQYF. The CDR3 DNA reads TGTGCCAGCAGTGAACTCCGGACTGGAGAGACCCAGTACTTC.

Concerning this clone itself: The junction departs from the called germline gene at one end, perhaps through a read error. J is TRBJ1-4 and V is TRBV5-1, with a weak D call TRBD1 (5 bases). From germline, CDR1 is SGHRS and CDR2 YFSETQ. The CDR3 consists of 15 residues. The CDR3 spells CASSPLTGTSEKLFF. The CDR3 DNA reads TGCGCCAGCAGCCCACTAACCGGGACTAGTGAAAAACTGTTTTTT.

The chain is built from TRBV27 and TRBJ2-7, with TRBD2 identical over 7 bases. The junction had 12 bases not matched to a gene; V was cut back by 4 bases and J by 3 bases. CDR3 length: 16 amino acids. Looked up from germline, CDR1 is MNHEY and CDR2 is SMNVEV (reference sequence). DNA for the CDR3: TGTGCCAGCAGTTACTCAGCGGGGACTAACATCTACGAGCAGTACTTC. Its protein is CASSYSAGTNIYEQYF.

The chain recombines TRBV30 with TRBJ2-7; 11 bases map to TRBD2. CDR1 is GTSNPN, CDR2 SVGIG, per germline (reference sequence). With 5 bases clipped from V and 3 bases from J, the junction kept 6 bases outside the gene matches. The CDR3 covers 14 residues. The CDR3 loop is CAWGGTSGYYEQYF. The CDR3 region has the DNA TGTGCCTGGGGCGGGACTAGCGGATACTACGAGCAGTACTTC.

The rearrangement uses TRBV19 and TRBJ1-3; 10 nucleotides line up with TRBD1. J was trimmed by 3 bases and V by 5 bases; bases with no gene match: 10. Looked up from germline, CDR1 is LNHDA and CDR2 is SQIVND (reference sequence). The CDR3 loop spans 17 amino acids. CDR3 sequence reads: CASSDSDRGYGGNTIYF. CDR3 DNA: TGTGCCAGTAGTGACTCGGACAGGGGGTACGGTGGAAACACCATATATTTT.

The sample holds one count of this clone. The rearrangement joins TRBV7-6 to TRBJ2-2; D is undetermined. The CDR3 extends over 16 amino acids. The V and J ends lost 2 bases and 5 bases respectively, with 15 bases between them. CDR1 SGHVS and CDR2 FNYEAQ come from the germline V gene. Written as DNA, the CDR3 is TGTGCCAGCAGCTTACCCCTCGGTCCAGCGACCGGGGAGCTGTTTTTT. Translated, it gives CASSLPLGPATGELFF. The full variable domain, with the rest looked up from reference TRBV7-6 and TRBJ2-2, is GAGVSQSPRYKVTKRGQDVALRCDPISGHVSLYWYRQALGQGPEFLTYFNYEAQQDKSGLPNDRFSAERPEGSISTLTIQRTEQRDSAMYRCASSLPLGPATGELFFGEGSRLTVL.

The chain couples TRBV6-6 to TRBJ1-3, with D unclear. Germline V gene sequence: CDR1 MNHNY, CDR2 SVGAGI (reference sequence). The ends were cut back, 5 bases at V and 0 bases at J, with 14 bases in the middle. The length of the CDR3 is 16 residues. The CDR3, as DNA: TGTGCCAGCAGTGGGGAGACTTGGGGCTCTGGAAACACCATATATTTT. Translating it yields CASSGETWGSGNTIYF.

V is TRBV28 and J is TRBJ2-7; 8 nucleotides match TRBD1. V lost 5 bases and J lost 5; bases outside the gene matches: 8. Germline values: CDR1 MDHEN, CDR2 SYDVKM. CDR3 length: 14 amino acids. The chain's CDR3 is CASSRTGLSNEQYF. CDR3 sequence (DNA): TGTGCCAGCAGTCGGACAGGGCTCTCTAACGAGCAGTACTTC.

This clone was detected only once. The DNA of the CDR3 is TGTGCCAGCACTCCTGGACTAGCGGGCTACGAGCAGTACTTC. This gives the protein CASTPGLAGYEQYF. V and J are TRBV28 and TRBJ2-7; 11 bases match TRBD2. The length of the CDR3 is 14 residues. J gave up 3 bases and V 7 bases, and 5 bases lay outside the gene matches. Per the germline V gene, CDR1 is MDHEN and CDR2 is SYDVKM.

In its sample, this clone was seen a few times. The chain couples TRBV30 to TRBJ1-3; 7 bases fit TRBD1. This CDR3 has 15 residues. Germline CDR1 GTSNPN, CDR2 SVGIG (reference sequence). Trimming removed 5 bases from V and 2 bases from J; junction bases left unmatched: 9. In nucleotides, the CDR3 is TGTGCCTGGGACGGGACAGCCAAAGCTGGAAACACCATATATTTT. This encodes CAWDGTAKAGNTIYF.

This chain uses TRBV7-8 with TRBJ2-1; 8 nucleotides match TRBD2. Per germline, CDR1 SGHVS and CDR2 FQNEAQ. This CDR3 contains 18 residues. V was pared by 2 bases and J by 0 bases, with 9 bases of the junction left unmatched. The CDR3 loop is CASSLWLAGFRSYNEQFF. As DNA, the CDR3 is TGTGCCAGCAGCTTATGGCTAGCGGGTTTTCGCTCCTACAATGAGCAGTTCTTC. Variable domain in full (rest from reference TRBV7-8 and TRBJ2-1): GAGVSQSPRYKVAKRGQDVALRCDPISGHVSLFWYQQALGQGPEFLTYFQNEAQLDKSGLPSDRFFAERPEGSVSTLKIQRTQQEDSAVYLCASSLWLAGFRSYNEQFFGPGTRLTVL.

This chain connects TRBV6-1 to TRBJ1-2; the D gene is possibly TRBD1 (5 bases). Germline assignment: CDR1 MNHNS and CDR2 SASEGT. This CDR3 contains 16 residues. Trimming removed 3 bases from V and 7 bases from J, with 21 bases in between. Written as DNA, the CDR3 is TGTGCCAGCAGTGACCCTTCGGGGGGATTGAGAGGTGGCTACACCTTC. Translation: CASSDPSGGLRGGYTF.

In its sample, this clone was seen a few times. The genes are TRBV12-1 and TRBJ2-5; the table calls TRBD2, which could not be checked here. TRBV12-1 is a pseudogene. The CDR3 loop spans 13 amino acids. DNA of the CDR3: TGTGCCAGCAGCTTTGAAGACTACCACGCGTGGTACTTC. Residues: CASSFEDYHAWYF.

CDR3 sequence reads: CASKWGPLNTEAFF. Here the CDR3 DNA reads TGTGCCAGCAAATGGGGGCCCTTGAACACTGAAGCTTTCTTT. The rearrangement links TRBV6-1 to TRBJ1-1, with D maybe TRBD1 (6 bases). This CDR3 has 14 residues. The V end lost 7 bases, the J end lost 0 bases, and 12 bases lay between the germline ends. Germline loops: CDR1 MNHNS, CDR2 SASEGT.